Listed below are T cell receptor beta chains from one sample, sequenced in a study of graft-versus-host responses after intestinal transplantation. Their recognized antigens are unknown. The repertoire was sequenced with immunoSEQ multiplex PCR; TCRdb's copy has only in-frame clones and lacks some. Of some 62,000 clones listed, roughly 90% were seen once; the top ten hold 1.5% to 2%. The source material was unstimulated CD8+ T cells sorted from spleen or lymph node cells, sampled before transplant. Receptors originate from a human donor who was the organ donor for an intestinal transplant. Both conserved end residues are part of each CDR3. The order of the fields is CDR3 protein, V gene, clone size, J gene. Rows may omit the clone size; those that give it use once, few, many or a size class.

cdr3_aa: CASSAETSGRFLAGELFF
v_call: TRBV19
clone_size: NA
j_call: TRBJ2-2

cdr3_aa: CASSPVGDRLNEKLFF
v_call: TRBV18
clone_size: NA
j_call: TRBJ1-4

cdr3_aa: CASSGDRNNEQFF
v_call: TRBV19
clone_size: NA
j_call: TRBJ2-1

cdr3_aa: CASSFSGTDTQYF
v_call: TRBV28
clone_size: NA
j_call: TRBJ2-3

cdr3_aa: CASSPPASGSTDTQYF
v_call: TRBV9
clone_size: NA
j_call: TRBJ2-3

cdr3_aa: CASSLGQYDKKLFF
v_call: TRBV28
clone_size: NA
j_call: TRBJ1-4

cdr3_aa: CASSLGTAVYEQYF
v_call: TRBV7-6
clone_size: NA
j_call: TRBJ2-7

cdr3_aa: CASSPIVVSSYNEQFF
v_call: TRBV7-8
clone_size: few
j_call: TRBJ2-1

cdr3_aa: CASSQDPELDIQYF
v_call: TRBV4-2
clone_size: NA
j_call: TRBJ2-4

cdr3_aa: CASSDGRENGNEQFF
v_call: TRBV2
clone_size: NA
j_call: TRBJ2-1

cdr3_aa: CASSQVLLKLAPLSGANVLTF
v_call: TRBV4-3
clone_size: NA
j_call: TRBJ2-6

cdr3_aa: CASSLHFRDSYNEQFF
v_call: TRBV7-8
clone_size: once
j_call: TRBJ2-1

cdr3_aa: CASTKGWTSGIYEQYF
v_call: TRBV28
clone_size: NA
j_call: TRBJ2-7

cdr3_aa: CSVTPGTGTDTQYF
v_call: TRBV29-1
clone_size: NA
j_call: TRBJ2-3

cdr3_aa: CASSQDLGTPSYEQYF
v_call: TRBV4-2
clone_size: NA
j_call: NA

cdr3_aa: CASSVEASGRTVSTDTQYF
v_call: TRBV9
clone_size: NA
j_call: TRBJ2-3

cdr3_aa: CASSLVGRNTEAFF
v_call: TRBV5-6
clone_size: NA
j_call: TRBJ1-1

cdr3_aa: CASSSWTGSYEQYF
v_call: TRBV19
clone_size: NA
j_call: TRBJ2-7

cdr3_aa: CSVVSGSLSGDEQYF
v_call: TRBV29-1
clone_size: NA
j_call: TRBJ2-7

cdr3_aa: CAWRAMAGGPTDTQYF
v_call: TRBV30
clone_size: NA
j_call: TRBJ2-3

cdr3_aa: CASSEVHRGWTRLFDTQYF
v_call: TRBV2
clone_size: NA
j_call: TRBJ2-3

cdr3_aa: CATRVGGSQPQHF
v_call: TRBV10-3
clone_size: NA
j_call: TRBJ1-5

cdr3_aa: CASSTGTEYEQYF
v_call: TRBV28
clone_size: NA
j_call: TRBJ2-7

cdr3_aa: CASSLQTGGIGELFF
v_call: TRBV11-2
clone_size: NA
j_call: TRBJ2-2

cdr3_aa: CASSLPDIPNTGELFF
v_call: TRBV28
clone_size: NA
j_call: TRBJ2-2

cdr3_aa: CASSRFKQGTQEDTQYF
v_call: TRBV19
clone_size: NA
j_call: TRBJ2-3

cdr3_aa: CASKPPWGPVEQFF
v_call: TRBV27
clone_size: NA
j_call: TRBJ2-1

cdr3_aa: CSVLAITYEQYF
v_call: TRBV29-1
clone_size: NA
j_call: TRBJ2-7

cdr3_aa: CASSQFRLAGELGGELFF
v_call: TRBV4-3
clone_size: NA
j_call: TRBJ2-2

cdr3_aa: CASKGLAGVNSEQFF
v_call: TRBV28
clone_size: NA
j_call: TRBJ2-1

cdr3_aa: CASSLSPGQADYGYTF
v_call: TRBV7-9
clone_size: NA
j_call: TRBJ1-2

cdr3_aa: CASSFKRGPGNTIYF
v_call: TRBV19
clone_size: NA
j_call: TRBJ1-3

cdr3_aa: CASSSGQGRTEAFF
v_call: TRBV5-5
clone_size: NA
j_call: TRBJ1-1

cdr3_aa: CASSEIGTSGTDEQFF
v_call: TRBV6-4
clone_size: NA
j_call: TRBJ2-1

cdr3_aa: CASSIAGGSSTDTQYF
v_call: TRBV9
clone_size: NA
j_call: TRBJ2-3

cdr3_aa: CAWRTSGSTDTQYF
v_call: TRBV30
clone_size: NA
j_call: TRBJ2-3

cdr3_aa: CASSLGERGYEQYF
v_call: TRBV7-6
clone_size: NA
j_call: TRBJ2-7